This TCR beta chain was observed in a study of T cells in Graves' hyperthyroidism and ophthalmopathy. At least ten counts were recorded for this clonotype. TCR beta CDR3 regions were amplified from RNA transcripts. TCR CDR3 underwent first-round RT-PCR with the HTBI primer set. One entry per CDR3 protein, called by TCRdb with MiXCR from the multiplex PCR reads. The sample lists about 610,000 distinct CDR3 sequences; 14% to 15% were seen once. The TCR originated in a woman between 40 and 50 years old with Graves' ophthalmopathy. The sample comprised blood.

The CDR3 is CATSDRRNQPQHF. CDR3 DNA sequence: TGTGCCACCTCGGACAGGCGAAATCAGCCCCAGCATTTT. This chain connects TRBV27 to TRBJ1-5; 7 bases fit TRBD1. Germline CDR1 reads MNHEY; CDR2 reads SMNVEV (reference sequence). This CDR3 contains 13 residues. Trimming took 10 bases from V and 4 from J; bases not matched to a gene: 7.